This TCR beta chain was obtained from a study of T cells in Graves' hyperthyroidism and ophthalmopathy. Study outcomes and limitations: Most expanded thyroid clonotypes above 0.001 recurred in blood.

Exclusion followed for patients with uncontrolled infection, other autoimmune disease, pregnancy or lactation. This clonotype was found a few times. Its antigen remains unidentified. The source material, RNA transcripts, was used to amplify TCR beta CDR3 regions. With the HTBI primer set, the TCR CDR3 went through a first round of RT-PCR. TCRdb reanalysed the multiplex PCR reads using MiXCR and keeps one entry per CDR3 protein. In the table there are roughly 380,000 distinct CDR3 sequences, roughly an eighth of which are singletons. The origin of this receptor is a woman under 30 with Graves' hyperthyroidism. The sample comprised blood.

CDR3 in amino acids: CATSRGTLNTEAFF. DNA for the CDR3: TGTGCCACCAGCAGAGGGACATTGAACACTGAAGCTTTCTTT. V gene TRBV15 combines with J gene TRBJ1-1; D might be TRBD1 (5 bases). Germline CDR1 reads LNHNV; CDR2 reads YYDKDF (reference sequence). V was pared by 1 base and J by 0 bases, with 6 bases between. The CDR3 runs 14 residues.